This TCR beta chain came from a study of a mutant IDH1 vaccine in newly diagnosed glioma. Study-level information: Vaccinations were initiated 4-6 weeks following radiotherapy alone, or were given together with temozolomide cycles. Treated patients showed a male proportion of around 62%, a female proportion of roughly 40%, and a mean age of about 41 years. Pretreatment consisted of radiotherapy, temozolomide, or both, with most receiving both.

Germline values: CDR1 MGHRA, CDR2 YSYEKL. Trimming took 4 bases from V and 1 from J, leaving 8 bases between them. This CDR3 is 14 amino acids long. Assay: immunoSEQ multiplex PCR; the TCRdb copy retains only in-frame clones and omits some. Of about 50,000 clones listed, over 70% were seen once; the top ten hold approximately 5.3%. Comments on this clone: Its specificity is unknown.

Time point defined: week 47, end of study. Each dose of the vaccine consisted of 300 ug of mutant IDH1 20-mer peptide, with topical imiquimod. The chain combines TRBV4-1 with TRBJ1-5; D may be TRBD1 (6 bases). The starting material was PBMCs, obtained from a glioma patient whose treatment included an IDH1 peptide vaccine. The clonotype comes from a man aged 45-60 years with glioma. CDR3 DNA: TGCGCCAGCAGCCTTACAGGGAGCAATCAGCCCCAGCATTTT. It yields the protein CASSLTGSNQPQHF.